This T cell receptor beta chain came from a study of cytomegalovirus exposure and HLA in healthy donors. This CDR3 has 12 amino acids. Germline CDR1 is MNHNY and CDR2 is SVGAGI (reference sequence). The V end was cut by 6 bases, the J end by 3 bases, with 8 bases between. The PCR contained 60 Vbeta and 13 Jbeta primers. Produced via immunoSEQ multiplex PCR; TCRdb's table is partial and in-frame only. Here the sample spans about 210,000 clones, around 80% being singletons. Sequenced material: PBMCs. This chain joins TRBV6-6 and TRBJ1-2, with D tentatively TRBD1 (6 bases). The TCR comes from a boy aged 10-17 years in good health and CMV-seronegative. The CDR3 bases are TGTGCCAGCAGGGGGGCCCACTATGGCTACACCTTC. Residues: CASRGAHYGYTF.